This T cell receptor (beta chain) was retrieved from a study of OX40 agonist ivuxolimab in advanced cancers. Study-wide findings and caveats: CD8+ T cells were the subset that, on average, had more expanded clones than CD4+.

CDR1 SEHNR and CDR2 FQNEAQ come from the germline V gene (reference sequence). V dropped 5 bases and J dropped 3; count of bases not matched to a gene: 9. This CDR3 comprises 17 residues. Assay: immunoSEQ multiplex PCR; the TCRdb copy retains only in-frame clones and omits some. This repertoire shows 51,000 or so clones, 79% found once; its top ten account for roughly 2%. Remarks on this clone: Its antigen is undetermined.

The chain links TRBV7-9 to TRBJ2-1; 11 bases align to TRBD2. The starting material was CD4+ or CD8+ T cells sorted from blood, obtained in a trial of the OX40 agonist ivuxolimab. The sequence came from an adult with an advanced solid tumor such as melanoma, head and neck, liver or kidney cancer. The CDR3 nucleotides read TGTGCCAGCAGCAAGACTAGCGGGGACCTCAACTACAATGAGCAGTTCTTC. It encodes CASSKTSGDLNYNEQFF.